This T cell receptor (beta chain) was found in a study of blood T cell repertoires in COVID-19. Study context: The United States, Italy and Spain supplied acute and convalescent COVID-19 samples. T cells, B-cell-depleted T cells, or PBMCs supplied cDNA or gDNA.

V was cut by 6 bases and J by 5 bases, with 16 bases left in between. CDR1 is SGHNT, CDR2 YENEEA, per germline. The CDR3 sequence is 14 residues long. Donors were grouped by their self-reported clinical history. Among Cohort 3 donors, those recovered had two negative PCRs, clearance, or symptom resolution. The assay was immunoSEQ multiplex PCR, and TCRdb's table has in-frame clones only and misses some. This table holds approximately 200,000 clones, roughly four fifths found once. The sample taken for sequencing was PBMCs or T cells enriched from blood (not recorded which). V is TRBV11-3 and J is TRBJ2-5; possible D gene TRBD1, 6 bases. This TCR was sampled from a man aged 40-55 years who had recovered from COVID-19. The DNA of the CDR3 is TGTGCCAGCAGTATCCAGGGGCAGGATGAGACCCAGTACTTC. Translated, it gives CASSIQGQDETQYF.